A selection of T cell receptor beta chains follows, all from one sample in a study of blood T cell repertoires in COVID-19. Profiling relied on immunoSEQ multiplex PCR, and the TCRdb table lists in-frame clones only, not all of them. The repertoire holds some 70,000 clones, with around 90% as singletons. The source material was peripheral blood. These TCRs come from a human donor in a cohort sampled during active COVID-19. Each CDR3 is given with its conserved first and last residue. D genes are given only for firm matches.

d_call	v_call	j_call	cdr3_aa	cdr3_nt
.	TRBV21-1	TRBJ2-4	CASSRGLMGGKNIQYF	TGTGCCAGCAGCAGAGGACTGATGGGAGGCAAAAACATTCAGTACTTC
.	TRBV5-6	TRBJ1-3	CASSLAGHLLRGDTIYF	TGTGCCAGCAGCCTAGCGGGACATCTTCTTCGCGGGGACACCATATATTTT
.	TRBV7-9	TRBJ1-3	CASSFRESGNTIYF	TGTGCCAGCAGCTTCCGGGAGTCTGGAAACACCATATATTTT
.	TRBV4-3	TRBJ2-5	CASGDSGGLAQYF	TGCGCCAGCGGGGACAGCGGGGGTTTGGCCCAGTACTTC
TRBD2	TRBV7-9	TRBJ2-7	CASSSSGSGYEQYF	TGTGCCAGCAGCTCTAGCGGGAGTGGATACGAGCAGTACTTC
.	TRBV7-9	TRBJ2-3	CASSLQGTSTDTQYF	TGTGCCAGCAGCTTACAGGGAACCTCCACAGATACGCAGTATTTT
.	TRBV5-6	TRBJ2-5	CASSLAGESQGETQYF	TGTGCCAGCAGCTTGGCGGGAGAAAGCCAGGGAGAGACCCAGTACTTC
TRBD2	TRBV18	TRBJ2-1	CASSPASGGPVREQFF	TGTGCCAGCTCACCAGCTAGCGGGGGCCCGGTCCGGGAGCAGTTCTTC
.	TRBV13	TRBJ2-7	CASSVQYEQYF	TGTGCCAGCAGCGTACAGTACGAGCAGTACTTC
.	TRBV7-9	TRBJ2-7	CASSPRGYEQYF	TGTGCCAGCAGCCCCAGAGGGTACGAGCAGTACTTC
.	TRBV30	TRBJ2-7	CAWTGAYEQYF	TGTGCCTGGACAGGGGCCTACGAGCAGTACTTC
.	TRBV19	TRBJ1-2	CASSEDTPRGYTF	TGTGCCAGTAGTGAGGACACCCCCCGCGGCTACACCTTC
TRBD1	TRBV19	TRBJ1-5	CASTSGTEYQPQHF	TGTGCCAGTACCTCCGGGACAGAATATCAGCCCCAGCATTTT
.	TRBV5-6	TRBJ2-1	CASSLLRNNEQFF	TGTGCCAGCAGCTTACTGCGGAACAATGAGCAGTTCTTC
.	TRBV30	TRBJ2-2	CAWSVLLNTGELFF	TGTGCCTGGAGTGTACTTCTGAACACCGGGGAGCTGTTTTTT
.	TRBV4-3	TRBJ1-1	CASSRTTANTEAFF	TGCGCCAGCAGCCGAACGACAGCGAACACTGAAGCTTTCTTT
TRBD2	TRBV5-1	TRBJ2-2	CASSRRGGDPRELFF	TGCGCCAGCAGTAGGCGGGGGGGAGATCCCCGGGAGCTGTTTTTT
.	TRBV3-1/TRBV3-2	TRBJ2-7	CASSQEQWYEQYF	TGTGCCAGCAGCCAAGAACAGTGGTACGAGCAGTACTTC
.	TRBV5-1	TRBJ2-7	CASSLAQGRGEQYF	TGCGCCAGCAGCTTGGCACAGGGTAGGGGCGAGCAGTACTTC
TRBD1	TRBV19	TRBJ1-2	CASSFADRGRTNYGYTF	TGTGCCAGTAGTTTCGCGGACAGGGGGCGGACTAACTATGGCTACACCTTC
TRBD2	TRBV27	TRBJ2-1	CASSWFTSGNNEQFF	TGTGCCAGCAGTTGGTTCACTAGCGGAAACAATGAGCAGTTCTTC
TRBD2	TRBV6-6	TRBJ2-1	CASSLSSGGGNEQFF	TGTGCCAGCAGCCTTAGTAGCGGGGGGGGGAATGAGCAGTTCTTC
TRBD1	TRBV6-5	TRBJ2-7	CASSRTGTYEQYF	TGTGCCAGCAGTCGGACAGGTACCTACGAGCAGTACTTC